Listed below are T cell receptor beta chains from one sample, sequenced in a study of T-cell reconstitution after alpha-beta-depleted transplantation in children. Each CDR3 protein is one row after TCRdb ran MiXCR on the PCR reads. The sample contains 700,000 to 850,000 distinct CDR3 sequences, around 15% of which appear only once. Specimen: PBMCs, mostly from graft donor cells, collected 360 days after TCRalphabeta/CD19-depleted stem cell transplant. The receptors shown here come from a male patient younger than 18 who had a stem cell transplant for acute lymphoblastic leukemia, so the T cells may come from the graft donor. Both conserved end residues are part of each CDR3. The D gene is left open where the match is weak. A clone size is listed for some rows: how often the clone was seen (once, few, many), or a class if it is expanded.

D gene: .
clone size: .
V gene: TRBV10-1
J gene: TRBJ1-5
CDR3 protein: CASADCSEGQPQHF
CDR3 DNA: TGCGCCAGCGCAGATTGTTCCGAGGGTCAGCCCCAGCATTTT

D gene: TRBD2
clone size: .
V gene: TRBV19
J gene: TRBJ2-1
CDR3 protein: CASSLTSGSLDEQFF
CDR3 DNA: TGTGCCAGTAGTTTAACTAGCGGGAGTCTCGATGAGCAGTTCTTC

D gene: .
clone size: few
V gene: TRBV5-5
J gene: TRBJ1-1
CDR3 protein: CATTDEVYFMNTEAFF
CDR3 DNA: TGTGCCACCACGGATGAGGTTTACTTCATGAACACTGAAGCTTTCTTT

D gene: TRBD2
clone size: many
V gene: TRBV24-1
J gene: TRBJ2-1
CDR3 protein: CATSDPLAGGHNEQFF
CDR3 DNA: TGTGCCACCAGTGATCCTCTAGCGGGAGGGCACAATGAGCAGTTCTTC

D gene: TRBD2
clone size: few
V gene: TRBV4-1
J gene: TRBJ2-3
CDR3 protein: CATSPSGRGGTDTQYF
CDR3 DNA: TGCGCCACGAGTCCTAGCGGGAGGGGGGGCACAGATACGCAGTATTTT

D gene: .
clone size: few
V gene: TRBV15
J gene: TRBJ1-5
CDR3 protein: CATRSDSNQPQHF
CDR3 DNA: TGTGCCACCAGAAGTGATAGCAATCAGCCCCAGCATTTT

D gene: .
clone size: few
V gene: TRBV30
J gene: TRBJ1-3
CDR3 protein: CGALFSGNTIYF
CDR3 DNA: TGTGGGGCGCTTTTCTCTGGAAACACCATATATTTT

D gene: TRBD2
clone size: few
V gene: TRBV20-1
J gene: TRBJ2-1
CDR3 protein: CSARGGMGLRKQSSYNEQFF
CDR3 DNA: TGCAGTGCTCGTGGGGGGATGGGACTACGAAAGCAGAGCTCCTACAATGAGCAGTTCTTC

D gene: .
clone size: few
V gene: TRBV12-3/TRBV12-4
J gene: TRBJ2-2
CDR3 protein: CASRVTYTGELFF
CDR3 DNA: TGTGCCAGCAGGGTCACCTACACCGGGGAGCTGTTTTTT

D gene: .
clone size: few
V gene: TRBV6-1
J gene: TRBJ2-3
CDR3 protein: CASSLLKSSTDTQYF
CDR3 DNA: TGTGCCAGCAGTCTTTTAAAGTCTAGCACAGATACGCAGTATTTT

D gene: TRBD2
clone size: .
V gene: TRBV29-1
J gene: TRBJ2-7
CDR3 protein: CSVPPGVGKAGDYEQYF
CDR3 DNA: TGCAGCGTGCCCCCGGGTGTTGGAAAAGCGGGAGACTACGAGCAGTACTTC

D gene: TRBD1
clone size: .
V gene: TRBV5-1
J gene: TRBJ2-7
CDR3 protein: CASSFTGQGAYEQYF
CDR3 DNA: TGCGCCAGCAGCTTTACGGGACAGGGGGCCTACGAGCAGTACTTC

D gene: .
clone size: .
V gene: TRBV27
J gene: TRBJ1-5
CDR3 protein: CASTTRGGERQPQHF
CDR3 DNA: TGTGCCAGCACCACTCGGGGGGGAGAGAGACAGCCCCAGCATTTT

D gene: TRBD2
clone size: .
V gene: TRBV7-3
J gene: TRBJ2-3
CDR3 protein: CASRGAGSSTDTQYF
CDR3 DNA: TGTGCCAGCAGAGGAGCGGGGTCCTCCACAGATACGCAGTATTTT

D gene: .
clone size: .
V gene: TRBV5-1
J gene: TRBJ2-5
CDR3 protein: CASSIRRAQETQYF
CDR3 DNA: TGCGCCAGCAGCATCCGACGAGCCCAAGAGACCCAGTACTTC

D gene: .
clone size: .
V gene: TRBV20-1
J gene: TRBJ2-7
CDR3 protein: CSARHLLGAYEQYF
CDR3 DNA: TGCAGTGCTAGACATCTCCTGGGGGCCTACGAGCAGTACTTC

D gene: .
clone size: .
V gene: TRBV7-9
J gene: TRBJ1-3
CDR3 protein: CASSSRDISGNTIYF
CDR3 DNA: TGTGCCAGCAGCTCTCGGGACATCTCTGGAAACACCATATATTTT

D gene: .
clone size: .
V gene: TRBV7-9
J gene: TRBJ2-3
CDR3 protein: CASSPSVAPGTDTQYF
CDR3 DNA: TGTGCCAGCAGCCCCTCCGTTGCACCCGGCACAGATACGCAGTATTTT

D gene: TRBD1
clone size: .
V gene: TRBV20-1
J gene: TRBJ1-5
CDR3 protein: CSASTFGQGVVQPQHF
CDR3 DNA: TGCAGTGCTAGCACTTTCGGACAGGGAGTGGTTCAGCCCCAGCATTTT

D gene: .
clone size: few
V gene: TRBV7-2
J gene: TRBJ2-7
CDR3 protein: CASSLEPGFDEQYF
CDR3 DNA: TGTGCCAGCAGCTTAGAACCGGGTTTCGACGAGCAGTACTTC

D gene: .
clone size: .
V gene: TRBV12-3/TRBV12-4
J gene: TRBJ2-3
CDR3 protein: CASSPALGVMYTQYF
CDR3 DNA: TGTGCCAGCAGTCCGGCTCTAGGGGTCATGTATACGCAGTATTTT

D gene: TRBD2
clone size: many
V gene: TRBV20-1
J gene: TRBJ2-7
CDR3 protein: CSARHPSGLSYEQYF
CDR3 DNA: TGCAGTGCTAGGCACCCTAGCGGACTTTCCTACGAGCAGTACTTC

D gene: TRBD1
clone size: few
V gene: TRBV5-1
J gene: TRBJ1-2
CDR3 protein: CASATGLSGYTF
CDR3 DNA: TGCGCCAGTGCGACAGGGTTAAGTGGCTACACCTTC

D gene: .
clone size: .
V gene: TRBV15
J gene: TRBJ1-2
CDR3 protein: CATSREGQYGYTF
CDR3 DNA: TGTGCCACCAGCAGAGAAGGGCAGTATGGCTACACCTTC

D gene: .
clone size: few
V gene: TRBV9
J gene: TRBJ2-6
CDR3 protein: CASSPQMGISGANVLTF
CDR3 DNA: TGTGCCAGCAGCCCCCAGATGGGAATCTCTGGGGCCAACGTCCTGACTTTC

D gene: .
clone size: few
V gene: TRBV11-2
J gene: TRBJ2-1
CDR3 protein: CASSSLQASYNEQFF
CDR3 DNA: TGTGCCAGCAGCTCGCTACAGGCCTCCTACAATGAGCAGTTCTTC

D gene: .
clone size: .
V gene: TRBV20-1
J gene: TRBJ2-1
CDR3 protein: CSARDKRSSYNEQFF
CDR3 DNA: TGCAGTGCTAGGGATAAGCGGAGCTCCTACAATGAGCAGTTCTTC

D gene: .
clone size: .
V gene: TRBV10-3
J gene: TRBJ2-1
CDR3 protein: CAIGKSTGEVNEQFF
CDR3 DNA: TGTGCCATCGGTAAGAGCACAGGGGAGGTGAATGAGCAGTTCTTC

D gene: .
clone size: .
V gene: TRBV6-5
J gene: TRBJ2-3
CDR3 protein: CASSYLRVGNTQYF
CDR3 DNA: TGTGCCAGCAGTTACCTGAGGGTAGGAAATACGCAGTATTTT

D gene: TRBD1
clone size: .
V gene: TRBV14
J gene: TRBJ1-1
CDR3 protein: CASSRDRVRTEAFF
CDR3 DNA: TGTGCCAGCAGCCGAGACAGGGTACGGACTGAAGCTTTCTTT

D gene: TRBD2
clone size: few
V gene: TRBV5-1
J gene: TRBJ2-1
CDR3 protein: CASSLMTSGRPHEQFF
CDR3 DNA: TGCGCCAGCAGCTTGATGACTAGCGGGAGACCCCATGAGCAGTTCTTC

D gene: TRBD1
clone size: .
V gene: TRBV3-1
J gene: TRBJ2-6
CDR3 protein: CASSGDSSGANVLTF
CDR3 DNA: TGTGCCAGCAGCGGGGACAGCTCTGGGGCCAACGTCCTGACTTTC

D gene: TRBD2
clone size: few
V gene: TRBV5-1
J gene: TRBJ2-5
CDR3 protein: CASSLVVAGVATQYF
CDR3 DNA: TGCGCCAGCAGCTTGGTTGTAGCGGGAGTGGCGACCCAGTACTTC

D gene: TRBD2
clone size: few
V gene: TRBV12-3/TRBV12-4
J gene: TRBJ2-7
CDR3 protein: CASSRPRGVGLKVSSYEQYF
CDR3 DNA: TGTGCCAGCAGTCGCCCCCGGGGGGTGGGCCTAAAAGTGTCTTCCTACGAGCAGTACTTC

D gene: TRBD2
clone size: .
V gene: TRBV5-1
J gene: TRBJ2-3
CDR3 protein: CASSLPGLAAPTDTQYF
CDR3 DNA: TGCGCCAGCAGCCTTCCGGGACTAGCGGCTCCCACAGATACGCAGTATTTT

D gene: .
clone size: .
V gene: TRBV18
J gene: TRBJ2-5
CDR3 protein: CASSRGRRIQETQYF
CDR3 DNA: TGTGCCAGCTCACGGGGGAGGAGAATCCAAGAGACCCAGTACTTC

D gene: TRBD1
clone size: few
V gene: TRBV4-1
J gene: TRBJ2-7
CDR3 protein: CASSQGPGTATPYEQYF
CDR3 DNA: TGCGCCAGCAGCCAAGGCCCGGGGACAGCTACACCCTACGAGCAGTACTTC

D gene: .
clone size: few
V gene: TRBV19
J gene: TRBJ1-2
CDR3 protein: CAVSGGVHGYTF
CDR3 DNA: TGTGCCGTCTCCGGCGGGGTCCATGGCTACACCTTC

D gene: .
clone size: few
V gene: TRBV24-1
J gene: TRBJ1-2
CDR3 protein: CATSDSSGGTYGYTF
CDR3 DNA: TGTGCCACCAGTGATTCCTCGGGAGGGACCTATGGCTACACCTTC

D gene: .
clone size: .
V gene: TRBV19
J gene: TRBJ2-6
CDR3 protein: CASTPVWKANVLTF
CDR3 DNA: TGTGCCAGTACCCCGGTGTGGAAGGCCAACGTCCTGACTTTC

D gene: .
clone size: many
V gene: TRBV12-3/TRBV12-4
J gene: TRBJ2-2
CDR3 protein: CASSPVLATYTGELFF
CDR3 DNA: TGTGCCAGCAGTCCCGTCCTAGCGACTTACACCGGGGAGCTGTTTTTT

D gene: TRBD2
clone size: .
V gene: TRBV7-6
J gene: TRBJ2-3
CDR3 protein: CASRTSRTSGRSSTDTQYF
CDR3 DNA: TGTGCCAGCCGAACTTCTAGGACTAGCGGGAGGTCTAGCACAGATACGCAGTATTTT

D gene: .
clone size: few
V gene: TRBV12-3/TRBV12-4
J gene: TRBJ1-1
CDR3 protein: CASSGRGYVNTEAFF
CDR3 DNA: TGTGCCAGCAGTGGCAGGGGTTATGTGAACACTGAAGCTTTCTTT

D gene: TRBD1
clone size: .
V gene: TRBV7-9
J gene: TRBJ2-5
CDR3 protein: CASSSPLTGGIETQYF
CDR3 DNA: TGTGCCAGCAGCTCCCCATTGACAGGGGGTATAGAGACCCAGTACTTC

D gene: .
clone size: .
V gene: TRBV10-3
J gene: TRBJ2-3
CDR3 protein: CAIMAGTDTQYF
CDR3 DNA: TGTGCCATCATGGCAGGAACAGATACGCAGTATTTT

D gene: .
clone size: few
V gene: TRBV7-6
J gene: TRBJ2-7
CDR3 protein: CASSLPGSREQYF
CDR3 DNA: TGTGCCAGCAGCTTACCAGGGTCCCGAGAGCAGTACTTC